This TCR beta chain appears in the sequencing data of a study of OX40 agonist ivuxolimab in advanced cancers. Study details: Each dose-escalation patient presented with hepatocellular carcinoma, melanoma, renal cell or head and neck cancer. Findings and limits, study-wide: Fewer expanded clones were found on average in CD4+ than in CD8+ T cells.

This clone was seen just once. The target antigen is unknown. The germline V and J ends were trimmed by 5 bases and 1 base, with 11 bases remaining between them. The CDR3 length is 14 residues. Germline loops: CDR1 SEHNR, CDR2 FQNEAQ (reference sequence). The cohort excluded patients with autoimmune disease history or systemic immunosuppression. Generated by immunoSEQ multiplex PCR, the TCRdb table keeps only in-frame clones and is missing some. The sample carries more than 25,000 clones, around 79% recorded once. The sequencing here drew on CD4+ or CD8+ T cells sorted from blood, taken in a trial of the OX40 agonist ivuxolimab. This clonotype originated in an adult with an advanced solid tumor such as melanoma, head and neck, liver or kidney cancer. The chain has TRBV7-9 and TRBJ1-1; D is unresolved. This CDR3 reads CASSLGMENTEAFF. DNA of the CDR3: TGTGCCAGCAGCCTAGGCATGGAGAACACTGAAGCTTTCTTT.